This TCR beta chain was profiled in a study of T cell repertoires in cytomegalovirus infection. As for the study in general: The study used recently identified HLA-C-restricted and well-studied HLA-B-restricted CMV epitopes. Shared public TCR beta signatures pointed to both CMV infection and a matching HLA type. Overall study results and limits: Clonotypes of TCR beta that were HLA-C-restricted and CMV-specific dominated the ex vivo response. CMV carriers with the relevant HLA were identified by cumulative public TCR beta family frequency.

TCRdb reanalysed the reads using MiXCR and keeps one entry per CDR3 protein. This table has around 900,000 distinct CDR3 sequences, 30% to 40% appearing once. As regards this clonotype: The antigen remains unidentified.

Germline V gene sequence: CDR1 DFQATT, CDR2 SNEGSKA (reference sequence). The germline V and J ends were trimmed by 4 bases and 6 bases, with 22 bases remaining between them. This CDR3 has 16 amino acids. This receptor was taken from a human donor in good health (CMV status not recorded). Some clones in this sample may be carry-over from other donors' samples. The V gene is TRBV20-1, the J gene TRBJ1-5; D is perhaps TRBD1 (6 bases). The sample consisted of cultured CD8+ T cells from PBMCs, taken from culture after CMV antigen stimulation. The DNA of the CDR3 is TGCAGTGCTATCCCAAAACCCGGGGGGGCGCGTCAGCCCCAGCATTTT. This sequence encodes CSAIPKPGGARQPQHF.